One and the same sample provided the 30 T cell receptor beta chains below, sequenced in a study of blood T cell repertoires in COVID-19. Clones were read by immunoSEQ multiplex PCR, and TCRdb kept only the in-frame ones, dropping some. Among approximately 450,000 clones listed, about 89% were seen once. The sample comprised peripheral blood. The receptors here all came from a woman aged 25 to 39 with acute or convalescent COVID-19.

V usage is TRBV11-3 and J usage is TRBJ2-1, with a tentative D call TRBD2 (6 bases). Trimming removed 5 bases at V and 8 bases at J, with 13 bases between. Germline CDR1 SGHNT, CDR2 YENEEA. This CDR3 is 13 amino acids long. CDR3 region: CASSPGDPDEQFF. In DNA form, the CDR3 reads TGTGCCAGCAGCCCGGGGGACCCCGATGAGCAGTTCTTC.

The rearrangement joins TRBV9 to TRBJ2-2, with 7 bases that match TRBD2. The CDR3 contains 14 residues. V shed 4 bases and J 7 bases; nucleotides not matched to a gene: 7. Germline assignment: CDR1 SGDLS and CDR2 YYNGEE. The CDR3, as DNA: TGTGCCAGCAGCCCTCCCCGCGGGGGCGGGGAGCTGTTTTTT. Translation: CASSPPRGGGELFF.

This clone was recorded only once. The chain joins TRBV7-3 to TRBJ2-1; a possible D gene is TRBD2 (5 bases). V dropped 2 bases and J dropped 8 bases, with 16 bases sitting between them. The CDR3 has 15 amino acids. The germline V gene encodes CDR1 SGHTA and CDR2 FQGTGA. CDR3 in amino acids: CASSLRGSAGYEQFF. The CDR3 nucleotides read TGTGCCAGCAGCTTACGGGGTAGTGCGGGTTATGAGCAGTTCTTC.

This chain connects TRBV24-1 to TRBJ2-1; maybe TRBD1 (5 bases). V shed 3 bases and J shed 4 bases, with 9 bases lying between them. This CDR3 is built from 14 residues. Per germline, CDR1 KGHDR and CDR2 SFDVKD. CDR3 nucleotides: TGTGCCACCAGTGATCCGCAGGGTTACAATGAGCAGTTCTTC. Translated: CATSDPQGYNEQFF.

This rearrangement joins TRBV28 to TRBJ2-1; D perhaps matches TRBD2 (7 bases). This CDR3 has 15 residues. Trimming left V 2 bases short and J 8 bases short, with 16 bases between. CDR1 and CDR2 (germline): MDHEN, SYDVKM. The CDR3 spells CASSLGGALFDEQFF. The CDR3 DNA follows: TGTGCCAGCAGTTTAGGGGGGGCCTTATTCGATGAGCAGTTCTTC.

This clone was counted a few times. The V gene is TRBV7-9, the J gene TRBJ1-6; no definite D call. This CDR3 is 13 amino acids long. CDR1 SEHNR and CDR2 FQNEAQ come from the germline V gene (reference sequence). V lost 1 base, J lost 14 bases, and 12 bases lay in between. Written as DNA, the CDR3 is TGTGCCAGCAGCTTAGGAGGTGCATTTGCCCTCCACTTT. Its protein product is CASSLGGAFALHF.

This clone appeared many times. The chain links TRBV5-4 to TRBJ1-2; D is uncertain. V was pared by 4 bases and J by 4 bases, with 20 bases between. Germline lookup yields CDR1 SGHNT and CDR2 YYREEE (reference sequence). The CDR3 has 16 amino acids. CDR3 sequence (DNA): TGTGCCAGCAGCGAGAAGGAGGCCTTAGGGAGCTATGGCTACACCTTC. As protein: CASSEKEALGSYGYTF.

V usage is TRBV9 and J usage is TRBJ2-3; D is possibly TRBD1 (6 bases). Germline CDR1 reads SGDLS; CDR2 reads YYNGEE. V gave up 0 bases and J gave up 10 bases, with 24 bases separating them. This CDR3 has 17 amino acids. CDR3 coding DNA: TGTGCCAGCAGCGTAGAGATCGGGGTACAGGGCCCCCAGGCGCAGTATTTT. Encoded protein: CASSVEIGVQGPQAQYF.

The chain couples TRBV28 to TRBJ2-1; TRBD1 matches at 7 bases. Germline V gene sequence: CDR1 MDHEN, CDR2 SYDVKM. J gave up 7 bases and V 8 bases, and 11 bases lay outside the gene matches. The CDR3 length is 14 residues. CDR3 DNA: TGTGCCAGCTTCGGAATCGAGGGGGCGAATGAGCAGTTCTTC. Amino acid sequence: CASFGIEGANEQFF.

CDR3 amino acids: CASSSDNGSYNEQFF. The CDR3, as DNA: TGTGCCAGCAGTTCCGACAACGGCTCCTACAATGAGCAGTTCTTC. The chain has TRBV2 and TRBJ2-1; no clear D gene. Between the trimmed V and J ends, which lost 5 bases and 0 bases, there was a span of 11 bases. The germline gives CDR1 SNHLY, CDR2 FYNNEI. CDR3 length: 15 amino acids.

CDR3: CASSQEQTNEKLFF. The CDR3 DNA reads TGCGCCAGCAGCCAAGAACAGACTAATGAAAAACTGTTTTTT. This chain connects TRBV4-1 to TRBJ1-4; no clear D gene. V shed 0 bases and J shed 2 bases, with 4 bases lying between them. CDR3 length: 14 residues. Germline loops: CDR1 MGHRA, CDR2 YSYEKL.

The rearrangement uses TRBV27 and TRBJ1-4, with D unresolved. The CDR3 covers 16 residues. Germline CDR1 MNHEY, CDR2 SMNVEV (reference sequence). The ends were cut back, 6 bases at V and 5 bases at J, with 19 bases in the middle. CDR3 nucleotide sequence: TGTGCCAGCAGCGCCGGGGTGGGGAAACTCAATGAAAAACTGTTTTTT. This translates into CASSAGVGKLNEKLFF. The full variable domain, rest sourced from reference TRBV27 and TRBJ1-4, is EAQVTQNPRYLITVTGKKLTVTCSQNMNHEYMSWYRQDPGLGLRQIYYSMNVEVTDKGDVPEGYKVSRKEKRNFPLILESPSPNQTSLYFCASSAGVGKLNEKLFFGSGTQLSVL.

The chain has TRBV5-1 and TRBJ2-5; tentatively, D is TRBD2 (6 bases). The germline CDR1 and CDR2 sequences are SGHRS and YFSETQ. The CDR3 contains 14 residues. V gave up 0 bases and J gave up 5 bases, with 11 bases separating them. The CDR3, as DNA: TGCGCCAGCAGCTTGGTGACTAGGGATGAGACCCAGTACTTC. Its translation is CASSLVTRDETQYF.

The chain has TRBV30 and TRBJ2-5, with D maybe TRBD1 (5 bases). CDR1 is GTSNPN and CDR2 is SVGIG in the germline V gene (reference sequence). This CDR3 region has 14 residues. V dropped 0 bases and J dropped 1 base, with 9 bases sitting between them. The CDR3 DNA reads as TGTGCCTGGAGTGTAGGGGCCAGCCAAGAGACCCAGTACTTC. Translation gives CAWSVGASQETQYF.

CDR3 region: CAYRDTYSGANVLTF. In DNA, the CDR3 is TGTGCCTACCGGGACACTTACTCTGGGGCCAACGTCCTGACTTTC. The genes are TRBV30 and TRBJ2-6; TRBD1 is a possible D gene (6 bases). Trimming cost V 7 bases and J 0 bases, with 13 bases left between them. This CDR3 region has 15 residues. Germline lookup yields CDR1 GTSNPN and CDR2 SVGIG (reference sequence).

V usage is TRBV5-1 and J usage is TRBJ2-3; TRBD2 aligns across 8 bases. Trimming cost V 0 bases and J 6 bases; bases outside gene matches: 6. The germline CDR1 and CDR2 sequences are SGHRS and YFSETQ. The CDR3 totals 15 residues. DNA for the CDR3: TGCGCCAGCAGCTTGGACGGGGGGGCGGTGGATACGCAGTATTTT. It codes for CASSLDGGAVDTQYF.

The rearrangement joins TRBV6-5 to TRBJ2-5; TRBD1 matches at 7 bases. This CDR3 comprises 13 residues. The J segment lost 4 bases and the V segment lost 4 bases, leaving 3 bases of the junction unmatched. In germline, CDR1 is MNHEY, CDR2 SVGAGI. DNA of the CDR3: TGTGCCAGCAGTTTAGGGGGCGGAGAGACCCAGTACTTC. It is translated as CASSLGGGETQYF.

The V and J genes are TRBV6-4 and TRBJ2-1, with a tentative D call TRBD1 (7 bases). This CDR3 contains 15 residues. CDR1 is MRHNA, CDR2 SNTAGT, per germline. The V gene lost 2 bases and the J gene lost 5 bases, with 13 bases spanning the gap. The CDR3 DNA reads as TGTGCCAGCAGTGACAAGGCAGGGGGGAACAATGAGCAGTTCTTC. Its protein product is CASSDKAGGNNEQFF.

The V and J genes are TRBV7-2 and TRBJ1-1; 8 bases fit TRBD1. Germline V CDR1 and CDR2: SGHTA, FQGNSA. Trimming took 2 bases from V and 8 from J; bases not matched to a gene: 4. This CDR3 region has 13 residues. The CDR3, as DNA: TGTGCCAGCAGCTTATCAGGGGGCGACGAAGCTTTCTTT. Its protein product is CASSLSGGDEAFF.

The chain combines TRBV5-4 with TRBJ2-7; no definite D call. The length of the CDR3 is 14 residues. CDR1 is SGHNT, CDR2 YYREEE, per germline (reference sequence). Trimming removed 2 bases from V and 0 bases from J, with 9 bases in between. This CDR3 reads CASSLGGLSYEQYF. CDR3 DNA: TGTGCCAGCAGCTTAGGTGGGCTCTCCTACGAGCAGTACTTC.

The chain links TRBV27 to TRBJ2-1; 7 nucleotides match TRBD2. The CDR3 length is 15 residues. The V segment lost 2 bases and the J segment 0 bases; nucleotides outside the gene matches: 1. CDR1 and CDR2 from the germline V gene are MNHEY and SMNVEV (reference sequence). The CDR3 coding sequence is TGTGCCAGCAGTTTACGGACTAGCTCCTACAATGAGCAGTTCTTC. Its protein product is CASSLRTSSYNEQFF.

The chain couples TRBV7-8 to TRBJ2-7; 8 nucleotides agree with TRBD1. After removal of 4 bases from V and 2 bases from J, the junction contained 7 bases not matched to a gene. CDR1 is SGHVS, CDR2 FQNEAQ, per germline. This CDR3 has 15 amino acids. The CDR3 reads CASSYSRDRTYEQYF. CDR3 DNA: TGTGCCAGCAGCTATTCCCGGGACAGGACCTACGAGCAGTACTTC.

The chain couples TRBV3-1 (or the pseudogene TRBV3-2) to TRBJ2-3; weak D call: TRBD2 (6 bases). V dropped 4 bases and J dropped 3 bases, with 8 bases sitting between them. This CDR3 comprises 13 residues. Germline CDR1 and CDR2: LGHDT and YNNKEL (reference sequence). CDR3 bases: TGTGCCAGCAGCCTCGGGGGAACAGATACGCAGTATTTT. This sequence encodes CASSLGGTDTQYF.

DNA for the CDR3: TGTGCCAGCAGTTTGATACGCGCCGGGGAGCTGTTTTTT. It specifies CASSLIRAGELFF. The rearrangement links TRBV12-3 or TRBV12-4 to TRBJ2-2; D not resolved. Deletions cut 3 bases from V and 6 bases from J, with 8 bases between. The CDR3 sequence is 13 residues long.

The chain employs TRBV4-1 and TRBJ2-5; D perhaps matches TRBD2 (6 bases). The CDR3 covers 13 residues. Germline CDR1 is MGHRA and CDR2 is YSYEKL. Trimming removed 8 bases at V and 5 bases at J, with 15 bases between. In DNA, the CDR3 is TGCGCCAGCGCACCGGGGAGGTTGGAGACCCAGTACTTC. This codes for CASAPGRLETQYF.

The J gene is TRBJ2-3, the V gene TRBV5-1, with 9 bases aligning to TRBD2. Per the germline V gene, CDR1 is SGHRS and CDR2 is YFSETQ. V was pared by 5 bases and J by 1 base, with 5 bases of the junction left unmatched. The CDR3 consists of 15 residues. CDR3 sequence reads: CASRVWTSGTDTQYF. As DNA, the CDR3 is TGCGCCAGCAGAGTATGGACTAGCGGCACAGATACGCAGTATTTT. The full variable domain, in which reference TRBV5-1 and TRBJ2-3 provide the parts outside the CDR3, is KAGVTQTPRYLIKTRGQQVTLSCSPISGHRSVSWYQQTPGQGLQFLFEYFSETQRNKGNFPGRFSGRQFSNSRSEMNVSTLELGDSALYLCASRVWTSGTDTQYFGPGTRLTVL.

The rearrangement links TRBV11-2 to TRBJ2-5; D is possibly TRBD2 (6 bases). The CDR3 runs to 15 residues. The V end was cut by 0 bases, the J end by 7 bases, with 15 bases between. Germline V gene lookup returns CDR1 SGHAT and CDR2 FQNNGV. For the CDR3, the DNA is TGTGCCAGCAGCTTAGATAATAGCGGCACCGGGACCCAGTACTTC. Encoded protein: CASSLDNSGTGTQYF.

J is TRBJ1-1 and V is TRBV29-1; D unresolved. The CDR3 length is 12 residues. V was cut by 4 bases and J by 2 bases, with 8 bases left in between. The V gene's germline CDR1 is SQVTM and CDR2 ANQGSEA. The CDR3: CSVGNSNTEAFF. CDR3 DNA: TGCAGCGTTGGGAACAGCAACACTGAAGCTTTCTTT.

This clone was seen a few times. The rearrangement links TRBV5-6 to TRBJ1-2, with D possibly matching TRBD1 (5 bases). The V gene's germline CDR1 is SGHDT and CDR2 YYEEEE. The CDR3 is 13 residues long. V dropped 2 bases and J dropped 8 bases, with 13 bases sitting between them. Here the CDR3 reads CASSFSPTGGYTF. Written as DNA, the CDR3 is TGTGCCAGCAGCTTTAGCCCAACAGGAGGCTACACCTTC.

This chain connects TRBV5-5 to TRBJ1-5; no definite D call. The CDR3 contains 14 residues. The germline V gene encodes CDR1 SGHKS and CDR2 YYEKEE (reference sequence). Trimming stripped 0 bases from V and 0 bases from J, with 4 bases between. This CDR3 reads CASSLGVSNQPQHF. In nucleotides, the CDR3 is TGTGCCAGCAGCTTGGGAGTTAGCAATCAGCCCCAGCATTTT.